Following are 10 T cell receptor beta chains from one sample sequenced in a study of T cell repertoires in ileal Crohn's disease. The time point: inflamed ileum from the surgical specimen. The protocol was immunoSEQ multiplex PCR, while the TCRdb copy is restricted to in-frame clones and leaves out a portion. This table has 600 or so clones, about 84% appearing once. The sequenced material came from ileal tissue. The receptors derive from an adult with Crohn's disease.

The V and J genes are TRBV5-6 and TRBJ2-3, with TRBD2 identical over 9 bases. Per the germline V gene, CDR1 is SGHDT and CDR2 is YYEEEE. The CDR3 consists of 14 residues. Trimming removed 7 bases from V and 1 base from J; junction bases left unmatched: 4. The DNA for the CDR3 is TGTGCCAGCGACTTAGCGGGAGGCACAGATACGCAGTATTTT. As protein: CASDLAGGTDTQYF.

V and J are TRBV18 and TRBJ1-1; no clear D gene. V lost 1 base and J 7 bases, leaving 16 bases between the germline ends. From germline, CDR1 is KGHSH and CDR2 LQKENI. The CDR3 runs to 15 residues. CDR3: CASSPLLMSAYEAFF. The CDR3 DNA sequence: TGTGCCAGCTCACCACTATTGATGTCAGCATATGAAGCTTTCTTT.

This clone was recorded a few times. J is TRBJ2-1 and V is TRBV7-6; 8 nucleotides line up with TRBD2. The germline gives CDR1 SGHVS, CDR2 FNYEAQ. V shed 5 bases and J 7 bases; nucleotides not matched to a gene: 10. The CDR3 runs to 15 residues. CDR3 amino acids: CASSQVASGYNEQFF. As DNA, the CDR3 is TGTGCCAGCAGCCAAGTGGCTAGCGGGTATAATGAGCAGTTCTTC.

This rearrangement joins TRBV11-2 to TRBJ2-7, with 7 positions matching TRBD1. With V trimmed by 5 bases and J by 1 base, 2 bases remained unmatched. The CDR3 totals 13 residues. Germline lookup yields CDR1 SGHAT and CDR2 FQNNGV. This CDR3 is CASSRGPSYEQYF. The CDR3 bases are TGTGCCAGCAGCAGGGGGCCATCCTACGAGCAGTACTTC.

This chain connects TRBV28 to TRBJ1-5; tentatively, D is TRBD1 (6 bases). Germline CDR1 reads MDHEN; CDR2 reads SYDVKM. The CDR3 has 14 residues. V was trimmed by 3 bases and J by 4 bases, leaving 10 bases between them. The CDR3 DNA reads as TGTGCCAGCAGTTTTGACAGGAGGAATCAGCCCCAGCATTTT. Amino acids: CASSFDRRNQPQHF.

The chain has TRBV5-6 and TRBJ2-7, with D unclear. The germline CDR1 and CDR2 sequences are SGHDT and YYEEEE. V lost 1 base and J 6 bases, leaving 11 bases between the germline ends. The CDR3 totals 13 residues. CDR3 loop: CASSLRAAGEQYF. CDR3 nucleotide sequence: TGTGCCAGCAGCTTGAGGGCGGCAGGCGAGCAGTACTTC.

The rearrangement links TRBV28 to TRBJ2-2; 8 positions agree with TRBD2. Per germline, CDR1 MDHEN and CDR2 SYDVKM. The V and J ends lost 3 bases and 7 bases, in that order; junction bases with no gene match: 10. The CDR3 spans 16 residues. CDR3 DNA sequence: TGTGCCAGCAGTTTGACGGGGGGGAGTGGTGGCGGGGAGCTGTTTTTT. Its translation: CASSLTGGSGGGELFF.

The chain is built from TRBV6-1 and TRBJ1-1, with 7 bases identical to TRBD1. Germline V gene data show CDR1 as MNHNS and CDR2 as SASEGT. The CDR3 has 15 amino acids. V shed 5 bases and J 1 base; nucleotides not matched to a gene: 7. This chain's CDR3 is CASSTRRQGNTEAFF. CDR3 sequence (DNA): TGTGCCAGCAGTACTCGCCGACAGGGGAACACTGAAGCTTTCTTT.

This clone appeared a single time. This chain joins TRBV5-1 and TRBJ2-3; the D is unclear. Germline lookup yields CDR1 SGHRS and CDR2 YFSETQ. The CDR3 loop spans 16 amino acids. Trimming pared 0 bases from V and 1 base from J, leaving 12 bases between. The CDR3 DNA is TGCGCCAGCAGCTTGGGACCGATGGGTGGCACAGATACGCAGTATTTT. The encoded protein is CASSLGPMGGTDTQYF.

The V call is TRBV27, the J call TRBJ2-3; D tentatively reads TRBD1 or TRBD2 (5 bases each). The length of the CDR3 is 13 residues. Per the germline V gene, CDR1 is MNHEY and CDR2 is SMNVEV (reference sequence). V dropped 6 bases and J dropped 2 bases, with 9 bases sitting between them. CDR3 sequence (DNA): TGTGCCAGCAGCCGGGACCTCACAGATACGCAGTATTTT. This gives the protein CASSRDLTDTQYF.